This TCR beta chain was retrieved from a study of cytomegalovirus exposure and HLA in healthy donors. Notes on this clone: The antigen is not known.

With 60 Vbeta and 13 Jbeta primers, the PCR was carried out. The table came from immunoSEQ multiplex PCR; TCRdb's copy has only in-frame clones and leaves some out. The repertoire consists of roughly 76,000 clones, with 86% occurring once and the leading ten covering roughly 2%. CDR3 size: 15 residues. CDR1 SNHLY and CDR2 FYNNEI come from the germline V gene. The V and J ends lost 5 bases and 7 bases, in that order; junction bases with no gene match: 12. Study-wide results and caveats: Among the CMV-associated chains, a few were confirmed in vitro as specific for CMV antigens.

This chain links TRBV2 with TRBJ2-7, with 9 bases lining up with TRBD2. The TCR originated in a woman in her twenties or thirties in good health and CMV-seronegative. Sequences were obtained from PBMCs. Here the CDR3 DNA reads TGTGCCAGCAGTTTAATTTTAGCGGGAGTTGTGGAGCAGTACTTC. Its protein product is CASSLILAGVVEQYF.